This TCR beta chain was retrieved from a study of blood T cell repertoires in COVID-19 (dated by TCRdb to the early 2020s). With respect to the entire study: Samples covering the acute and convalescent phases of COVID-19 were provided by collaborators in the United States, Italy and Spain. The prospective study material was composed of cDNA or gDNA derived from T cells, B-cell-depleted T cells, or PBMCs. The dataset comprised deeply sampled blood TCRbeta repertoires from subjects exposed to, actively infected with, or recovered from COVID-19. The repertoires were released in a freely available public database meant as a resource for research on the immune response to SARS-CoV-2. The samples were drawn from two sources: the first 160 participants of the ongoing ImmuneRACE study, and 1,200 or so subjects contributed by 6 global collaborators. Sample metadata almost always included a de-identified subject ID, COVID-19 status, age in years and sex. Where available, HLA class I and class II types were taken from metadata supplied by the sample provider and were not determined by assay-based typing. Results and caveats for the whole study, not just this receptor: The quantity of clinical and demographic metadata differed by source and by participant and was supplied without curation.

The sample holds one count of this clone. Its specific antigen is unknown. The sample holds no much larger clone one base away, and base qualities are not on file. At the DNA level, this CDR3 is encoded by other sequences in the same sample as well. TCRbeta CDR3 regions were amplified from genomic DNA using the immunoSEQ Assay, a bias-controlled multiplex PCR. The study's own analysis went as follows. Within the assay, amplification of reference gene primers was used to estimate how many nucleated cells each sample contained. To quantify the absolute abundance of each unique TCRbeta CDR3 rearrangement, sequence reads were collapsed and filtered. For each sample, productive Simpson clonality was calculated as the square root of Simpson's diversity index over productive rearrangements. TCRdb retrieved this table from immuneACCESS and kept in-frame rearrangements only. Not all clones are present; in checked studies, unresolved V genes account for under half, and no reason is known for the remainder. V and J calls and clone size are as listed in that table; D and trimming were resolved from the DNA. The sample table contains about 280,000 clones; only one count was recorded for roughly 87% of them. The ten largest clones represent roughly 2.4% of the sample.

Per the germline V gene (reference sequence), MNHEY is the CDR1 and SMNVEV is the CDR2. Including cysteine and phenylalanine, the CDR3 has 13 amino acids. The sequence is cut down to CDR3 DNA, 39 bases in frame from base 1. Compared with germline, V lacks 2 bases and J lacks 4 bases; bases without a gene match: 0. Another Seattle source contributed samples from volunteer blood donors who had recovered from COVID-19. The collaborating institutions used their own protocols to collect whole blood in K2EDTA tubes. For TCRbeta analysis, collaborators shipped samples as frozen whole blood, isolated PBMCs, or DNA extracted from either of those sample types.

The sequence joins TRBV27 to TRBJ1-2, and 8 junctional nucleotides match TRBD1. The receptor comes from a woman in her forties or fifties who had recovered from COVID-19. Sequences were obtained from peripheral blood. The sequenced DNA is TGTGCCAGCAGTTTAGACAGGGGCTATGGCTACACCTTC. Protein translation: CASSLDRGYGYTF.